This T cell receptor beta chain was sequenced in a study of control samples from healthy donors and cancer patients. The table came from immunoSEQ multiplex PCR; TCRdb's copy has only in-frame clones and leaves some out. This sample has about 83,000 clones, with 91% found just once. Looked up from germline, CDR1 is SNHLY and CDR2 is FYNNEI. The CDR3 extends over 14 amino acids. The V and J ends lost 6 bases and 7 bases, in that order; junction bases with no gene match: 7. This receptor was taken from a man aged 50 to 59 in good health. Sequencing was done on a sample of blood. The chain recombines TRBV2 with TRBJ1-4, with 8 bases matching TRBD1. For the CDR3, the DNA is TGTGCCAGCAGCGAGACAGGGGAGGGTGAAAAACTGTTTTTT. Its translation: CASSETGEGEKLFF.